These 22 T cell receptor beta chains were sequenced from one sample in a study of blood T cell repertoires in COVID-19. This table comes from immunoSEQ multiplex PCR, and its TCRdb copy is limited to in-frame clones, with some not included. The sample includes approximately 220,000 clones, over 80% of them seen just once. The sequenced material came from PBMCs or T cells enriched from blood (not recorded which). The receptors were gathered from a young woman with acute COVID-19.

The rearrangement links TRBV11-2 to TRBJ1-1, with TRBD1 matching 8 bases. V gave up 5 bases and J gave up 7 bases; unmatched junction bases: 9. The length of the CDR3 is 14 residues. Looked up from germline, CDR1 is SGHAT and CDR2 is FQNNGV. CDR3 coding DNA: TGTGCCAGCAGCACCATAGGGACAGGTCGTGAAGCTTTCTTT. Its translation: CASSTIGTGREAFF.

V is TRBV10-1 and J is TRBJ2-6; no firm D call. Germline V gives CDR1 WNHNN, CDR2 SYGVQD (reference sequence). With 6 bases removed from V and 1 base from J, the gap between germline ends came to 7 bases. This CDR3 has 14 amino acids. CDR3 sequence reads: CASSDNSGANVLTF. For the CDR3, the DNA is TGCGCCAGCAGCGACAATTCTGGGGCCAACGTCCTGACTTTC.

The chain carries TRBV13 and TRBJ2-7, with a possible D match to TRBD1 (5 bases). The CDR3 totals 14 residues. V was shortened by 0 bases and J by 3 bases, with 9 bases between the two germline ends. Germline CDR1 PRHDT, CDR2 FYEKMQ (reference sequence). CDR3 sequence reads: CASSLGQGFYEQYF. As DNA, the CDR3 is TGTGCCAGCAGCTTAGGGCAGGGATTCTACGAGCAGTACTTC.

This chain joins TRBV3-1 (or the pseudogene TRBV3-2) and TRBJ2-5; 13 nucleotides agree with TRBD2. The germline gives CDR1 LGHDT, CDR2 YNNKEL (reference sequence). The CDR3 is made up of 17 amino acids. Losses at the gene ends were 1 base for V and 0 bases for J; bases not matched to a gene: 2. The CDR3 coding sequence is TGTGCCAGCAGCCAAGGGGGACTAGCGGGATACCAAGAGACCCAGTACTTC. Encoded protein: CASSQGGLAGYQETQYF.

This sequence joins TRBV4-3 and TRBJ2-1; weak D call: TRBD2 (6 bases). V lost 7 bases and J 8 bases, leaving 21 bases between the germline ends. Germline CDR1 is LGHNA and CDR2 is YSLEER. The CDR3 totals 15 residues. This chain's CDR3 is CASTANGAAGYEQFF. For the CDR3, the DNA is TGCGCCAGCACCGCAAATGGCGCCGCGGGGTATGAGCAGTTCTTC.

The rearrangement uses TRBV11-2 and TRBJ1-3; maybe TRBD1 (6 bases). Germline V gene sequence: CDR1 SGHAT, CDR2 FQNNGV. Trimming pared 4 bases from V and 5 bases from J, leaving 21 bases between. This CDR3 contains 17 residues. CDR3 DNA: TGTGCCAGCAGCTCTCCCGTCAGGGGTTTAAAGAGAAACACCATATATTTT. The encoded protein is CASSSPVRGLKRNTIYF.

The gene calls are TRBV11-3 and TRBJ1-1; D might be TRBD1 (5 bases). This CDR3 contains 13 residues. The V gene lost 0 bases and the J gene lost 8 bases, with 10 bases spanning the gap. CDR1 SGHNT and CDR2 YENEEA come from the germline V gene. The CDR3 sequence is CASSLDPDSEAFF. The CDR3 region has the DNA TGTGCCAGCAGCTTAGATCCCGACAGCGAAGCTTTCTTT. Full variable domain (outside the CDR3, taken from reference TRBV11-3 and TRBJ1-1): EAGVVQSPRYKIIEKKQPVAFWCNPISGHNTLYWYLQNLGQGPELLIRYENEEAVDDSQLPKDRFSAERLKGVDSTLKIQPAELGDSAVYLCASSLDPDSEAFFGQGTRLTVV.

The J gene is TRBJ1-5, the V gene TRBV6-5, with 9 positions matching TRBD1. The CDR3 is 15 amino acids. The V segment lost 5 bases and the J segment 6 bases; nucleotides outside the gene matches: 8. In germline, CDR1 is MNHEY, CDR2 SVGAGI. The CDR3 DNA follows: TGTGCCAGCAGTAGCCTGACAGGGGGAGGTCAGCCCCAGCATTTT. Residues: CASSSLTGGGQPQHF.

CDR3: CASSDRQGSYGYTF. CDR3 in DNA: TGTGCCAGCAGCGACCGACAGGGATCCTATGGCTACACCTTC. The chain uses TRBV7-6 and TRBJ1-2; 7 bases are a match to TRBD1. With V trimmed by 5 bases and J by 4 bases, 7 bases remained unmatched. The CDR3 is made up of 14 amino acids. Germline V gene sequence: CDR1 SGHVS, CDR2 FNYEAQ.

The gene calls are TRBV6-5 and TRBJ2-2, with TRBD1 as a possible D gene (5 bases). Germline assignment: CDR1 MNHEY and CDR2 SVGAGI. The CDR3 length is 14 residues. The V gene lost 6 bases and the J gene lost 1 base, with 9 bases spanning the gap. CDR3: CASRGLGNTGELFF. CDR3 DNA sequence: TGTGCCAGCAGGGGGCTCGGGAACACCGGGGAGCTGTTTTTT.

This rearrangement joins TRBV12-3 or TRBV12-4 to TRBJ1-1, with D perhaps matching TRBD1 (6 bases). Trimming took 6 bases from V and 6 from J, leaving 14 bases between them. This CDR3 is 13 amino acids long. The CDR3: CASRLSQGSEAFF. The CDR3 DNA is TGTGCCAGCAGGCTTTCTCAGGGGTCTGAAGCTTTCTTT.

The chain links TRBV10-3 to TRBJ1-5, with 7 bases identical to TRBD1. CDR1 ENHRY and CDR2 SYGVKD come from the germline V gene. V dropped 3 bases and J dropped 5; count of bases not matched to a gene: 4. The CDR3 sequence is 14 residues long. The CDR3 coding sequence is TGTGCCATCAGTGATGGGACAGCTGATCAGCCCCAGCATTTT. Residues: CAISDGTADQPQHF.

The genes are TRBV5-6 and TRBJ2-2; the D gene is possibly TRBD2 (5 bases). Germline values: CDR1 SGHDT, CDR2 YYEEEE. CDR3 length equals 15 residues. Trimming took 5 bases from V and 7 from J, leaving 18 bases between them. The CDR3 region is CASSPPRGLIGELFF. The CDR3 DNA reads TGTGCCAGCAGTCCCCCTAGAGGGTTAATCGGGGAGCTGTTTTTT.

The chain recombines TRBV12-3 or TRBV12-4 with TRBJ1-1, with 7 bases identical to TRBD1. The CDR3 consists of 13 residues. V trimming: 6 bases; J trimming: 2 bases; junction bases outside the gene matches: 3. CDR3 amino acids: CASRTGINTEAFF. The CDR3 bases are TGTGCCAGCAGGACAGGGATAAACACTGAAGCTTTCTTT.

This clone was observed a single time. This chain links TRBV19 with TRBJ1-1; D is unresolved. V dropped 1 base and J dropped 0 bases, with 6 bases sitting between them. The CDR3 is made up of 14 amino acids. Per the germline V gene, CDR1 is LNHDA and CDR2 is SQIVND (reference sequence). CDR3 DNA: TGTGCCAGTAGTATAGGCGGCCTGAACACTGAAGCTTTCTTT. Translated, it gives CASSIGGLNTEAFF.

This chain joins TRBV28 and TRBJ2-5; D may be TRBD2 (6 bases). V was clipped by 6 bases and J by 3 bases, with 11 bases between them. CDR1 is MDHEN, CDR2 SYDVKM, per germline. The length of the CDR3 is 13 residues. CDR3 nucleotides: TGTGCCAGCAGCAAACGGGGGAAAGAGACCCAGTACTTC. The encoded protein is CASSKRGKETQYF. The variable domain in full, completed from reference TRBV28 and TRBJ2-5, reads DVKVTQSSRYLVKRTGEKVFLECVQDMDHENMFWYRQDPGLGLRLIYFSYDVKMKEKGDIPEGYSVSREKKERFSLILESASTNQTSMYLCASSKRGKETQYFGPGTRLLVL.

This chain uses TRBV27 with TRBJ1-2; D remains ambiguous. The germline CDR1 and CDR2 sequences are MNHEY and SMNVEV (reference sequence). V dropped 2 bases and J dropped 8 bases, with 15 bases sitting between them. The length of the CDR3 is 14 residues. CDR3 in amino acids: CASSLPDRGWGYTF. The DNA for the CDR3 is TGTGCCAGCAGTTTACCCGACCGGGGATGGGGCTACACCTTC.

The V gene is TRBV7-2, the J gene TRBJ1-6; TRBD1 is a possible D gene (5 bases). This CDR3 has 14 residues. Germline CDR1 reads SGHTA; CDR2 reads FQGNSA. The ends were cut back, 7 bases at V and 6 bases at J, with 13 bases in the middle. The CDR3 DNA is TGTGCCAGCACCTTCAGGGAACTTAATTCACCCCTCCACTTT. Translation: CASTFRELNSPLHF.

The chain combines TRBV9 with TRBJ2-1; unclear D gene. Germline CDR1 and CDR2: SGDLS and YYNGEE. V lost 2 bases and J lost 4, with 7 bases in between. The CDR3 has 13 residues. The CDR3 nucleotides read TGTGCCAGCAGCGTCGGGTTTTACAATGAGCAGTTCTTC. Its protein is CASSVGFYNEQFF.

The J gene is TRBJ1-1, the V gene TRBV6-5; D not resolved. The germline V and J ends were trimmed by 8 bases and 1 base, with 11 bases remaining between them. The CDR3 totals 13 residues. The V gene's germline CDR1 is MNHEY and CDR2 SVGAGI. CDR3 bases: TGTGCCAGCCGACTTTTCAGGAACACTGAAGCTTTCTTT. This gives the protein CASRLFRNTEAFF.

The gene calls are TRBV7-6 and TRBJ1-3, with D perhaps TRBD1 (5 bases). V was shortened by 2 bases and J by 0 bases, with 11 bases between the two germline ends. Germline V gene sequence: CDR1 SGHVS, CDR2 FNYEAQ. This CDR3 has 16 amino acids. DNA of the CDR3: TGTGCCAGCAGCTTAATTGGGGACTCCTCTGGAAACACCATATATTTT. Residues: CASSLIGDSSGNTIYF.

This chain's CDR3 is CASSHRDRGNTIYF. The CDR3, as DNA: TGTGCCAGTAGTCACCGGGACAGGGGAAACACCATATATTTT. The chain recombines TRBV19 with TRBJ1-3; TRBD1 aligns across 8 bases. The germline V gene has CDR1 LNHDA and CDR2 SQIVND (reference sequence). The CDR3 is 14 amino acids. Germline trimming cut 5 bases from V and 4 bases from J; bases unmatched to any gene: 4.